This entry describes one TCR beta chain. There is no known antigen for this receptor. No base qualities exist here, and no much larger clone lies one base off it. The donors were healthy, HIV-negative adults who had no recently reported acute infections or vaccinations. Every donor was a Caucasian adult residing in Nashville, Tennessee, USA. For unsorted samples, about 90 million PBMCs were counted and genomic DNA was extracted with the QIAamp DNA Blood Mini kit. After blood collection by leukapheresis, PBMCs were isolated using Ficoll-Histopaque density gradient centrifugation and then cryopreserved in the vapor phase of liquid nitrogen. This sample was included in a study of shared clonotypes between healthy human individuals (dated by TCRdb to the early 2020s). Concerning the study at large: The cohort comprised a couple of women and a few men aged 18 to 49 years. To estimate repertoire size and how much clonotypes are shared between individuals, the study performed deep sequencing of blood TCR repertoires from about 5 healthy adults. To increase sequencing depth and limit assay-specific biases, different laboratories used diverse techniques to prepare libraries and sequence TCR repertoires. Per donor, leukapheresis produced somewhere between about 0.8 and 9 billion PBMCs.

Broader findings and caveats from the paper: Pairwise subsampling led to the expectation that sequencing depth would affect the degree of clonotype sharing among donors. Sampling was restricted to blood, and TCR repertoires in tissue are likely to differ from TCR repertoires in blood. The genetic and exposure-history diversity represented was limited by the small number of donors.

CDR1 and CDR2 were assigned from the germline V gene as SGHVS and FNYEAQ. The CDR3 numbers 17 residues from cysteine through phenylalanine. Solely the CDR3 DNA is kept, with 51 bases framed from the first base. V and J are truncated by 4 bases and 0 bases respectively, leaving an intervening sequence of 15 bases. Using the deep immunoSEQ assay, multiplex PCR amplified TCR CDR3 regions from genomic DNA. Extracted genomic DNA from each cell subset was distributed evenly across all wells of several immunoSEQ 96-well plates, and each plate was treated as a replicate. For unsorted PBMC, each replicate PCR was loaded with approximately 320 ng genomic DNA, equivalent to 25,000 to 35,000 T cell genomes. Unsorted PBMC genomic DNA was sequenced across ten immunoSEQ deep assay plates. Purified libraries were measured with a Qubit 3.0 fluorometer, size-checked on a Bioanalyzer 2100, and measured again with the KAPA Library Quantification kit. Every immunoSEQ 96-well plate was sequenced on a dedicated single-read 150-cycle Illumina NextSeq 550 flow cell. The authors processed their data as follows. Because only junctional sequences without quality scores were contained in the immunoSEQ output, filtering matching that applied to full-length reads could not be performed. Sequences were annotated with PyIR, a Python wrapper for IgBLAST v1.9, using IMGT germline references to assign V/J genes and CDR3. Reads were removed for weak V/J assignments (E-value above 1e-6), missing CDR3, stop codons, out-of-frame junctions, or ambiguous translated residues. V3J clonotypes were defined by identical inferred V gene, J gene, and CDR3 amino acid sequence. Percentage overlap between repertoires was computed as shared unique clonotypes divided by the size of the smaller repertoire. Three approaches were used to assess repertoire richness: RTK rarefaction, the Chao1 estimator, and Recon v2.1 estimates of unobserved clonotypes. TCRdb took this table from immuneACCESS and kept in-frame rearrangements with V and J called. Such tables lack part of the clones; where checked against another copy, unresolved V genes explain under half of the gap, and the rest is unexplained. The D gene and trimming were derived from the DNA, and the V and J assignments and clone size from that table. Here the sample has fewer than 600,000 clones; 70% to 80% occur a single time. The ten biggest clones cover roughly 13% of the sample.

The rearranged segments are TRBV7-6 and TRBJ1-4, and possibly TRBD1, on 6 matching bases. Sequencing was done on a sample of PBMCs. This TCR was sampled from a woman aged 40 to 50 in good health. Some clones in this sample may be carry-over from other donors' samples. The CDR3 protein sequence reads: CASSSRWRGATNEKLFF. The DNA sequence follows: TGTGCCAGCAGCTCACGATGGAGGGGGGCAACTAATGAAAAACTGTTTTTT.